The 25 T cell receptor beta chains in this list originate from one sample, sequenced in a study of T-cell memory formation after mild COVID-19. TCRdb used MiXCR to reprocess the 5' RACE reads, holding one entry per CDR3 protein. The sample lists some 280,000 distinct CDR3 sequences, 16% occurring once. The sequenced sample was PBMCs or a T cell subset sorted from them (not recorded which). The receptors come from a man between 18 and 29 years old who had mild COVID-19 (a few samples of this study predate the infection). Cell type and time point are not known.

The chain couples TRBV3-2 to TRBJ1-1; TRBD1, as called in the table, went unchecked against the DNA. TRBV3-2 is assigned pseudogene status. This CDR3 contains 16 residues. Here the CDR3 DNA reads TGTGCCATCCCTACTACCCGGGGACAGCTAAACACTGAAGCTTTCTTT. It codes for CAIPTTRGQLNTEAFF.

This sequence joins TRBV4-2 and TRBJ1-2; a weak D match, TRBD1 (6 bases). CDR1 and CDR2 (germline): LGHNA, YNFKEQ. The V gene lost 3 bases and the J gene lost 3 bases, with 14 bases spanning the gap. CDR3 size: 15 residues. CDR3 nucleotides: TGTGCCAGCAGCCACGGGGGGGCGGCTTACTATGGCTACACCTTC. Translated, it gives CASSHGGAAYYGYTF.

This clonotype has at least ten counts. The chain combines TRBV5-1 with TRBJ2-3; either TRBD1 or TRBD2 may fit D (6 bases each). Germline V gene lookup returns CDR1 SGHRS and CDR2 YFSETQ. This CDR3 comprises 15 residues. With 3 bases removed from V and 6 bases from J, the gap between germline ends came to 17 bases. CDR3 in amino acids: CASSSPSGAIDTQYF. DNA for the CDR3: TGCGCCAGCAGCTCGCCTTCGGGGGCCATTGATACGCAGTATTTT.

This clonotype was observed a handful of times. The chain employs TRBV7-9 and TRBJ2-5, with D perhaps TRBD2 (5 bases). Germline CDR1 is SEHNR and CDR2 is FQNEAQ (reference sequence). The V end was cut by 6 bases, the J end by 0 bases, with 17 bases between. CDR3 size: 16 residues. The CDR3 loop reads CASSSPGDPYQETQYF. In DNA, the CDR3 is TGTGCCAGCAGTTCCCCCGGGGATCCGTACCAAGAGACCCAGTACTTC.

The chain carries TRBV15 and TRBJ1-2; D gene ambiguous. Germline lookup yields CDR1 LNHNV and CDR2 YYDKDF (reference sequence). The CDR3 is 13 residues long. The V end lost 1 base, the J end lost 9 bases, and 12 bases lay between the germline ends. The CDR3 spells CATSRAPTFSYTF. In DNA form, the CDR3 reads TGTGCCACCAGCAGAGCCCCGACTTTTAGCTACACCTTC.

The chain links TRBV7-9 to TRBJ2-5, with 9 bases that match TRBD1. The CDR3 totals 14 residues. In germline, CDR1 is SEHNR, CDR2 FQNEAQ (reference sequence). J was trimmed by 5 bases and V by 4 bases; bases with no gene match: 5. CDR3 sequence reads: CASSSGTGWETQYF. CDR3 coding DNA: TGTGCCAGCAGCTCCGGGACAGGGTGGGAGACCCAGTACTTC.

DNA of the CDR3: TGCAGTGGAGAGCGGGGGGCGGCAGATACGCAGTATTTT. Translation: CSGERGAADTQYF. V and J are TRBV20-1 and TRBJ2-3; 9 positions agree with TRBD2. This CDR3 contains 13 residues. Germline CDR1 DFQATT, CDR2 SNEGSKA (reference sequence). The V gene end was trimmed by 7 bases and the J gene end by 4 bases; junction bases not matched to a gene: 6.

This clonotype was observed a few times. The chain joins TRBV30 to TRBJ2-3; 9 bases match TRBD2. V lost 5 bases, J lost 1 base, and 4 bases stayed unmatched. The CDR3 consists of 14 residues. Germline assignment: CDR1 GTSNPN and CDR2 SVGIG (reference sequence). In DNA form, the CDR3 reads TGTGCCTGGGAGAAGCGGGGGGGCACAGATACGCAGTATTTT. Amino acids: CAWEKRGGTDTQYF.

V and J are TRBV28 and TRBJ1-1; the D gene is possibly TRBD1 (6 bases). Per the germline V gene, CDR1 is MDHEN and CDR2 is SYDVKM. This CDR3 spans 16 amino acids. V shed 6 bases and J shed 1 base, with 18 bases lying between them. The CDR3 DNA follows: TGTGCCAGCAGACCGGGGGGGCGGACAAGGAACACTGAAGCTTTCTTT. Residues: CASRPGGRTRNTEAFF.

This clonotype was observed a few times. The rearrangement uses TRBV12-3 or TRBV12-4 and TRBJ2-7; tentative D call: TRBD1 (5 bases). Trimming took off 6 bases at V and 0 bases at J, with 15 bases between the two ends. This CDR3 is built from 15 residues. The CDR3 sequence is CASSLVKGRSYEQYF. The CDR3 DNA reads TGTGCCAGCAGCCTCGTGAAGGGGCGCTCCTACGAGCAGTACTTC.

This clonotype was counted many times. The chain couples TRBV5-5 to TRBJ2-3; 13 nucleotides line up with TRBD2. Germline V gives CDR1 SGHKS, CDR2 YYEKEE (reference sequence). This CDR3 contains 14 residues. With 7 bases clipped from V and 1 base from J, the junction kept 0 bases outside the gene matches. The CDR3 loop is CASGTSGGTDTQYF. CDR3 sequence (DNA): TGTGCCAGCGGGACTAGCGGGGGCACAGATACGCAGTATTTT.

There are many counts of this clonotype. V gene TRBV7-9 combines with J gene TRBJ2-7; D gene ambiguous. The germline V gene encodes CDR1 SEHNR and CDR2 FQNEAQ (reference sequence). The CDR3 loop spans 12 amino acids. V was trimmed by 7 bases and J by 6 bases, leaving 13 bases between them. The CDR3 nucleotides are TGTGCCAGCACCGTCCTCTCGGGCGAGCAGTACTTC. Amino acids: CASTVLSGEQYF. The variable domain in full, with the rest retrieved from reference TRBV7-9 and TRBJ2-7, is DTGVSQNPRHKITKRGQNVTFRCDPISEHNRLYWYRQTLGQGPEFLTYFQNEAQLEKSRLLSDRFSAERPKGSFSTLEIQRTEQGDSAMYLCASTVLSGEQYFGPGTRLTVT.

The V call is TRBV7-9, the J call TRBJ1-6, with 12 bases matching TRBD1. The CDR3 extends over 16 amino acids. The germline V gene encodes CDR1 SEHNR and CDR2 FQNEAQ (reference sequence). V lost 5 bases to trimming and J lost 7 bases; unmatched junction nucleotides: 6. In DNA, the CDR3 is TGTGCCAGCAGCCCCCCGGGGACAGGGGGCAATTCACCCCTCCACTTT. The encoded protein is CASSPPGTGGNSPLHF.

This clonotype was observed a handful of times. The chain uses TRBV7-9 and TRBJ2-3; TRBD2 matches 10 bases. V was clipped by 5 bases and J by 1 base; unmatched bases: 6. Germline assignment: CDR1 SEHNR and CDR2 FQNEAQ (reference sequence). The CDR3 covers 16 residues. In DNA form, the CDR3 reads TGTGCCAGCAGCGCAACTAGCGGGGCCCGCACAGATACGCAGTATTTT. Its protein product is CASSATSGARTDTQYF. Full variable domain (rest looked up from reference TRBV7-9 and TRBJ2-3): DTGVSQNPRHKITKRGQNVTFRCDPISEHNRLYWYRQTLGQGPEFLTYFQNEAQLEKSRLLSDRFSAERPKGSFSTLEIQRTEQGDSAMYLCASSATSGARTDTQYFGPGTRLTVL.

The chain employs TRBV4-3 and TRBJ2-1; D may be TRBD1 (6 bases). The CDR3 loop spans 13 amino acids. Germline V gene sequence: CDR1 LGHNA, CDR2 YSLEER. Trimming left V 8 bases short and J 7 bases short, with 15 bases between. The CDR3 sequence: CASSGDIGNEQFF. The CDR3 bases are TGCGCCAGCTCCGGGGACATCGGTAATGAGCAGTTCTTC.

V usage is TRBV20-1 and J usage is TRBJ2-3; the match to TRBD2 covers 12 bases. The CDR3 totals 16 residues. J was trimmed by 6 bases and V by 3 bases; bases with no gene match: 10. The germline V gene encodes CDR1 DFQATT and CDR2 SNEGSKA (reference sequence). CDR3: CSASRTSGAPVDTQYF. CDR3 nucleotides: TGCAGTGCTAGCCGGACTAGCGGGGCCCCTGTGGATACGCAGTATTTT.

The chain is built from TRBV5-1 and TRBJ1-2, with D maybe TRBD1 (6 bases). Germline loops: CDR1 SGHRS, CDR2 YFSETQ. This CDR3 comprises 16 residues. V lost 4 bases to trimming and J lost 3 bases, with 19 bases between them. The CDR3 bases are TGCGCCAGCAGCCCCCTAGGTGGGACAATGGACTATGGCTACACCTTC. This codes for CASSPLGGTMDYGYTF.

This clonotype was detected only a few times. V usage is TRBV9 and J usage is TRBJ2-5; a weak D match, TRBD1 (6 bases). V was cut by 0 bases and J by 2 bases, with 8 bases left in between. Germline V gene sequence: CDR1 SGDLS, CDR2 YYNGEE. CDR3 length: 14 residues. CDR3 bases: TGTGCCAGCAGCGTAGGAGGACAGCAAGAGACCCAGTACTTC. Encoded protein: CASSVGGQQETQYF.

V and J are TRBV5-1 and TRBJ1-1, with D unresolved. The CDR3 length is 13 residues. The germline V and J ends were trimmed by 4 bases and 1 base, with 8 bases remaining between them. Per germline, CDR1 SGHRS and CDR2 YFSETQ. CDR3 region: CASSPEPNTEAFF. In DNA, the CDR3 is TGCGCCAGCAGCCCTGAACCGAACACTGAAGCTTTCTTT.

CDR3 in amino acids: CASSGLTGVGNQPQHF. The CDR3 nucleotides are TGTGCCAGCAGTGGACTCACAGGGGTGGGCAATCAGCCCCAGCATTTT. The rearrangement joins TRBV6-1 to TRBJ1-5; the match to TRBD1 covers 7 bases. V lost 4 bases and J lost 2; bases outside the gene matches: 8. CDR1 is MNHNS, CDR2 SASEGT, per germline. The CDR3 consists of 16 residues.

In this sample, this clonotype turned up a few times. The rearrangement joins TRBV7-8 to TRBJ1-1; tentatively, D is TRBD1 (5 bases). The CDR3 totals 12 residues. Trimming took off 5 bases at V and 8 bases at J, with 12 bases between the two ends. Per the germline V gene, CDR1 is SGHVS and CDR2 is FQNEAQ. The CDR3 is CASSLLGGEAFF. The CDR3 DNA follows: TGTGCCAGCAGCCTCCTGGGGGGAGAAGCTTTCTTT.

This rearrangement joins TRBV6-5 to TRBJ1-1, with D possibly matching TRBD1 (5 bases). This CDR3 contains 14 residues. The ends were cut back, 7 bases at V and 3 bases at J, with 15 bases in the middle. Germline loops: CDR1 MNHEY, CDR2 SVGAGI. The CDR3 nucleotides read TGTGCCAGCACCTCCCAGGGCCTGGACACTGAAGCTTTCTTT. This codes for CASTSQGLDTEAFF.

Only one count was recorded for this clonotype. In DNA, the CDR3 is TGTGCCAGCAGCTTAACCTTCCTCGGCGGTGGACAAGAGACCCAGTACTTC. It is translated as CASSLTFLGGGQETQYF. The chain carries TRBV7-2 and TRBJ2-5; D unresolved. The germline gives CDR1 SGHTA, CDR2 FQGNSA. The CDR3 extends over 17 amino acids. V was shortened by 2 bases and J by 2 bases, with 18 bases between the two germline ends.

A few counts support this clonotype. The CDR3 DNA reads as TGTGCCAGCAGCTTTTACATGGGAAATTCACCCCTCCACTTT. Translating it yields CASSFYMGNSPLHF. The J gene is TRBJ1-6, the V gene TRBV7-8; D is unresolved. Germline CDR1 is SGHVS and CDR2 is FQNEAQ. V lost 3 bases to trimming and J lost 7 bases, with 10 bases between them. The CDR3 covers 14 residues.

The rearrangement joins TRBV7-8 to TRBJ1-1; D gene uncertain. This CDR3 contains 17 residues. Per germline, CDR1 SGHVS and CDR2 FQNEAQ. V was trimmed by 1 base and J by 0 bases, leaving 15 bases between them. The CDR3 nucleotides read TGTGCCAGCAGCTTAGGCCAGCCCTCCGTCATGAACACTGAAGCTTTCTTT. The encoded protein is CASSLGQPSVMNTEAFF.